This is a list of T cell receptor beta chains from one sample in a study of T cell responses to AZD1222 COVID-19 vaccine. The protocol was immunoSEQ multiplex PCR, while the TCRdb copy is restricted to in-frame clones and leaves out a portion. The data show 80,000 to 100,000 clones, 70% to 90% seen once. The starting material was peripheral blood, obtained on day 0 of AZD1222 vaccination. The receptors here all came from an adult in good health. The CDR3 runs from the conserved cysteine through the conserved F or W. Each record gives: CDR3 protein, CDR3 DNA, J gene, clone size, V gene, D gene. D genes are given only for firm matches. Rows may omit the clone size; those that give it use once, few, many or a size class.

CASSVTEETQYF | TGCGCCAGCAGTGTCACAGAAGAGACCCAGTACTTC | TRBJ2-5 | - | TRBV10-2 | -
CATGGLAGGQIETQYF | TGTGCCACTGGGGGACTAGCGGGGGGACAAATAGAGACCCAGTACTTC | TRBJ2-5 | - | TRBV7-7 | TRBD2
CASSVGVDSYEQYF | TGTGCCAGCAGCGTAGGGGTAGACTCCTACGAGCAGTACTTC | TRBJ2-7 | - | TRBV9 | -
CASSSTQGAGETQYF | TGTGCCAGCAGCAGCACACAGGGGGCGGGGGAGACCCAGTACTTC | TRBJ2-5 | - | TRBV21-1 | -
CASKIAGAGYNEQFF | TGTGCCAGTAAAATAGCGGGGGCTGGTTACAATGAGCAGTTCTTC | TRBJ2-1 | once | TRBV19 | TRBD2
CASSPPGVGEKLFF | TGTGCCAGCAGCCCCCCCGGGGTTGGTGAAAAACTGTTTTTT | TRBJ1-4 | - | TRBV5-4 | -
CASSEAEGLDSPLHF | TGTGCCAGCAGTGAAGCTGAGGGTTTGGATTCACCCCTCCACTTT | TRBJ1-6 | - | TRBV6-1 | -
CASSQTSGGRETQYF | TGTGCCAGCAGCCAGACTAGCGGGGGCAGGGAGACCCAGTACTTC | TRBJ2-5 | - | TRBV5-4 | TRBD2
CASTHRANNEQFF | TGTGCCAGTACCCATAGGGCCAACAATGAGCAGTTCTTC | TRBJ2-1 | - | TRBV19 | -
CASSLASSGNTIYF | TGTGCCAGCAGCTTGGCCAGCTCTGGAAACACCATATATTTT | TRBJ1-3 | - | TRBV5-5 | -
CASGQGFGEAFF | TGCGCCAGCGGACAGGGGTTTGGTGAAGCTTTCTTT | TRBJ1-1 | - | TRBV5-1 | TRBD1
CAWGGLGTIYF | TGTGCCTGGGGGGGGCTGGGCACCATATATTTT | TRBJ1-3 | once | TRBV30 | -
CASSTSPGMSSQPQHF | TGTGCCTCCTCGACGTCCCCAGGTATGTCGAGTCAGCCCCAGCATTTT | TRBJ1-5 | few | TRBV30 | -
CASTPGAAGYDQPQHF | TGTGCCAGTACCCCCGGAGCGGCGGGGTATGATCAGCCCCAGCATTTT | TRBJ1-5 | few | TRBV19 | -
CAWSYRDRAPYEQYF | TGTGCCTGGAGTTATCGGGACAGGGCGCCCTACGAGCAGTACTTC | TRBJ2-7 | - | TRBV30 | TRBD1
CASSHGTGVFGNTIYF | TGTGCCAGCAGCCACGGGACAGGGGTTTTCGGAAACACCATATATTTT | TRBJ1-3 | - | TRBV3-1/TRBV3-2 | TRBD1
CASSLRTGFVTEAFF | TGTGCCAGTAGTCTCCGGACAGGGTTTGTAACTGAAGCTTTCTTT | TRBJ1-1 | - | TRBV19 | TRBD1
CASSPLTGASPLHF | TGTGCCAGCAGCCCTTTGACAGGGGCTTCACCCCTCCACTTT | TRBJ1-6 | - | TRBV27 | TRBD1
CASSRDRPNTEAFF | TGTGCCAGCAGTAGGGACAGGCCGAACACTGAAGCTTTCTTT | TRBJ1-1 | few | TRBV6-5 | TRBD1
CSVVGPEFNYGYTF | TGCAGCGTTGTCGGGCCTGAGTTTAACTATGGCTACACCTTC | TRBJ1-2 | once | TRBV29-1 | -
CASSDSNEAFF | TGTGCCAGCAGTGACAGCAATGAAGCTTTCTTT | TRBJ1-1 | - | TRBV27 | -
CASSDTATNEKLFF | TGCGCCAGCAGTGACACTGCAACTAATGAAAAACTGTTTTTT | TRBJ1-4 | - | TRBV10-1 | -